Here is one T cell receptor beta chain with its context. Its target is not known. RNA transcripts served as the template for amplifying TCR beta CDR3 regions. The HTBI primer set was used in a first-round RT-PCR of the TCR CDR3. TCRdb ran MiXCR on the multiplex PCR reads and lists one entry per CDR3 protein. The table shows fewer than 900,000 distinct CDR3 sequences, with approximately 18% occurring only once. CDR1 and CDR2 from the germline V gene are SEHNR and FQNEAQ (reference sequence). Trimming removed 1 base from V and 8 bases from J, with 15 bases in between. The CDR3 runs 15 residues. These data come from a study of T cells in Graves' hyperthyroidism and ophthalmopathy. Findings and limits, study-wide: The majority of expanded thyroid clonotypes above 0.001 also appeared in blood.

The chain recombines TRBV7-9 with TRBJ2-4; TRBD1 is a possible D gene (5 bases). This clonotype was obtained from a woman between 45 and 60 years old with Graves' hyperthyroidism that later progressed to Graves' ophthalmopathy. Material for sequencing was blood. The CDR3 here is CASSLVGRAGDIQYF. In DNA form, the CDR3 reads TGTGCCAGCAGCTTAGTCGGCAGGGCTGGGGACATTCAGTACTTC. The variable domain in full, with the rest retrieved from reference TRBV7-9 and TRBJ2-4, is DTGVSQNPRHKITKRGQNVTFRCDPISEHNRLYWYRQTLGQGPEFLTYFQNEAQLEKSRLLSDRFSAERPKGSFSTLEIQRTEQGDSAMYLCASSLVGRAGDIQYFGAGTRLSVL.